This TCR beta chain was sequenced during a study of blood T cell repertoires in COVID-19. Turning to the study itself: COVID-19 samples from acute and convalescent phases originated in the United States, Italy and Spain. In each case, the material was cDNA or gDNA derived from T cells, B-cell-depleted T cells, or PBMCs.

Authors' methods: The assay estimated nucleated cells by amplifying reference gene primers. Assay: immunoSEQ multiplex PCR; the TCRdb copy retains only in-frame clones and omits some. V, J and clone size are taken as reported in that table, and D and trimming were inferred from the DNA itself. The sample consists of about 220,000 clones, 80% of them appearing once. V shed 5 bases, J shed 2 bases, and the junction held 12 bases outside the gene matches. Germline V gene lookup returns CDR1 KGHDR and CDR2 SFDVKD. CDR3 length equals 19 residues. Sequenced: peripheral blood. The chain recombines TRBV24-1 with TRBJ2-1; the match to TRBD2 covers 12 bases. This receptor was obtained from a human donor in a cohort sampled during active COVID-19. The CDR3 spells CATSARGASGRAPYNEQFF. The CDR3 nucleotides are TGTGCCACCAGTGCCCGGGGGGCTAGCGGGAGGGCCCCCTACAATGAGCAGTTCTTC.